Presented here are 2 T cell receptor beta chains from one specimen sequenced in a study of blood T cell repertoires in COVID-19. TCRdb's table, derived via immunoSEQ multiplex PCR, lists solely in-frame clones and lacks some. Of tens of thousands of clones listed, approximately 80% are singletons. Sequencing used peripheral blood. All receptors come from an elderly woman with acute or convalescent COVID-19.

This chain joins TRBV25-1 and TRBJ2-6; D is unresolved. Germline CDR1 is MGHDK and CDR2 is SYGVNS. V was pared by 4 bases and J by 1 base, with 8 bases between. This CDR3 has 15 residues. The CDR3 reads CASSGLGSGANVLTF. CDR3 in DNA: TGTGCCAGCAGTGGACTTGGGTCTGGGGCCAACGTCCTGACTTTC.

This sequence joins TRBV3-1 (or the pseudogene TRBV3-2) and TRBJ2-7; TRBD1 aligns across 7 bases. CDR1 LGHDT and CDR2 YNNKEL come from the germline V gene (reference sequence). V was clipped by 3 bases and J by 2 bases; unmatched bases: 4. CDR3 size: 14 residues. CDR3 region: CASSQDRTTYEQYF. CDR3 sequence (DNA): TGTGCCAGCAGCCAGGACAGGACGACCTACGAGCAGTACTTC.